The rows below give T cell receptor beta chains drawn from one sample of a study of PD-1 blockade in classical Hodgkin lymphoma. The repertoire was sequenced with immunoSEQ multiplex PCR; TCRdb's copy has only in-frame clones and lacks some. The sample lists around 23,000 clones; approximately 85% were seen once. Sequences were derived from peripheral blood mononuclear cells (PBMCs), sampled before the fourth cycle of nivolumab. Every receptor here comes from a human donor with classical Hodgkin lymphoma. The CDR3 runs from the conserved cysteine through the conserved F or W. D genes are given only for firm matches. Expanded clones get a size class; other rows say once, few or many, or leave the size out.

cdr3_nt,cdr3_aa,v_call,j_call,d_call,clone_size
TGTGCCAGCAACCAGGCCACGAACACCGGGGAGCTGTTTTTT,CASNQATNTGELFF,TRBV25-1,TRBJ2-2,NA,NA
TGTGCCAGCAGTGAACAAGGGACAGGGGGAAGCAAAAACATTCAGTACTTC,CASSEQGTGGSKNIQYF,TRBV25-1,TRBJ2-4,TRBD1,NA
TGTGCCAGCAATACAGGGCTCACTGAAGCTTTCTTT,CASNTGLTEAFF,TRBV6-1,TRBJ1-1,NA,once
TGTGCCAGTAGCCCAGTTGGGGAGGCGGGCAATCAGCCCCAGCATTTT,CASSPVGEAGNQPQHF,TRBV19,TRBJ1-5,NA,NA
TGTGCCTGGAATTTGGGCAGCCATCAGCCCCAGCATTTT,CAWNLGSHQPQHF,TRBV30,TRBJ1-5,NA,NA
TGCGCCAGCAGCGAACTGACAGGGATTAATGAAAAACTGTTTTTT,CASSELTGINEKLFF,TRBV5-1,TRBJ1-4,TRBD1,NA
TGCGCCAGCAGCCAAGAAATCCCCGTAGCCAAAAACATTCAGTACTTC,CASSQEIPVAKNIQYF,TRBV4-1,TRBJ2-4,NA,NA
TGCGCCAGCAGCCAAGATACAGGAGTGGGCACCATATATTTT,CASSQDTGVGTIYF,TRBV4-1,TRBJ1-3,NA,once
TGCGCCAGCAGCCAAGGGGTGGAGAATGAGCAGTTCTTC,CASSQGVENEQFF,TRBV4-1,TRBJ2-1,NA,medium-sized
TGTGCCTGGAAAAGGGGGCTCGGCACTGAAGCTTTCTTT,CAWKRGLGTEAFF,TRBV30,TRBJ1-1,TRBD1,NA